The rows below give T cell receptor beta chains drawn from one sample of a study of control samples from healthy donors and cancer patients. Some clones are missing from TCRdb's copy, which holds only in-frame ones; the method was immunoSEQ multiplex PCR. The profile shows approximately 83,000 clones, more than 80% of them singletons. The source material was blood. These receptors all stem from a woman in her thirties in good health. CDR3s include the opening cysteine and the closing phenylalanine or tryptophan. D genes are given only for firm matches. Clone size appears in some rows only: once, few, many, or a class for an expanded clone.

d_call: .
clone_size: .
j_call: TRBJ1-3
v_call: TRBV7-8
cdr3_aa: CASSLEVGTRSGNTIYF

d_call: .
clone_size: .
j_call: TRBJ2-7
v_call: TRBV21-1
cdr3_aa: CASSKPGQDSYEQYF

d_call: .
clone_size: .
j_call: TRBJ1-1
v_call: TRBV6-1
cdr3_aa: CASSEIGGGWTEAFF

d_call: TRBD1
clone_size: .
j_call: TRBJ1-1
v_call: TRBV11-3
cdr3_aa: CASSSRQGANTEAFF

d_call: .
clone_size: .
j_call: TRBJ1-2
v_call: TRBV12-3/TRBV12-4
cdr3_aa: CASSPKGKYGYTF

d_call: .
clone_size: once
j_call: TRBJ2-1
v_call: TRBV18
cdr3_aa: CASSPQGTVSYNEQFF

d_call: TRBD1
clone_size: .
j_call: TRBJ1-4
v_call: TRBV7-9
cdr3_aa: CASSSGQGNEKLFF

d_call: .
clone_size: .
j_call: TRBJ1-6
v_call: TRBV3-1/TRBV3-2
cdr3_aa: CASSQGTDNSPLHF

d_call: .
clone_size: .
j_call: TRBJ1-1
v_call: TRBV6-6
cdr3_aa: CASSSHLGASTEAFF

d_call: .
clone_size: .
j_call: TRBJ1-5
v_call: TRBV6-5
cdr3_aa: CASTRRGGTDQPQHF

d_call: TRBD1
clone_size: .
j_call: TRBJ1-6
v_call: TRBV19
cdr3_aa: CATSQGKGSPLHF

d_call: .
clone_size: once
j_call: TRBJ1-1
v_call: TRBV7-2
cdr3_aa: CASSLGAGMNTEAFF

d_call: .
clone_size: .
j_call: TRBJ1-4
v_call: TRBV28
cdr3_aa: CASSFGIGEKLFF